This T cell receptor (beta chain) derives from a study of cytomegalovirus exposure and HLA in healthy donors. Notes on the study in general: The study put 150 to 200 TCR beta chains on its list as cytomegalovirus-associated. Most TCR sequences showed up rarely, but some public TCRs showed up in many donors. According to a subsequent analysis, TCR clusters identified in the first cohort showed a tendency to co-occur across the roughly 110 validation repertoires.

Concerning this clone itself: Its antigen remains unknown.

The approximately 120-subject validation cohort, separate from the approximately 660-subject first cohort, included the donors. Only in-frame clones appear in the TCRdb table, and some are missing; sequencing was by immunoSEQ multiplex PCR. The data contain 150,000 to 200,000 clones, 86% of them seen just once; the ten biggest clones take up 2% to 3%. What was sequenced was PBMCs. This clonotype was obtained from a man between 18 and 35 years old in good health and CMV-seropositive.

The CDR3 region has the DNA TGTGCCAGCAGCGGGACAGGGGGTAACGAGCAGTACTTC. Amino acids: CASSGTGGNEQYF. V is TRBV9 and J is TRBJ2-7; 10 nucleotides align to TRBD1. The CDR3 contains 13 residues. With 3 bases clipped from V and 5 bases from J, the junction kept 2 bases outside the gene matches. From germline, CDR1 is SGDLS and CDR2 YYNGEE.